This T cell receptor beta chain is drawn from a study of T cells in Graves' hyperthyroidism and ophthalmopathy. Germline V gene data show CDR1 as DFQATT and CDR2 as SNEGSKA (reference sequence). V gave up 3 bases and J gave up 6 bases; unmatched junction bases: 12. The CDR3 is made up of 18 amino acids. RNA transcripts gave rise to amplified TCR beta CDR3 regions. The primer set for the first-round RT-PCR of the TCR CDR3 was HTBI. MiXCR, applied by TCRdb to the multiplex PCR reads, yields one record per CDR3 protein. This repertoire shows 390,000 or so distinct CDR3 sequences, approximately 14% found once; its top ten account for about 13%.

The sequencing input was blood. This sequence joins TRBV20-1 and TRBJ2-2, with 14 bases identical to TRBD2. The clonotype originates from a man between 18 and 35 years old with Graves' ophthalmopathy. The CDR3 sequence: CSASRMGLAGVVAGELFF. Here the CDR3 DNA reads TGCAGTGCTAGCCGCATGGGACTAGCGGGAGTAGTTGCCGGGGAGCTGTTTTTT.